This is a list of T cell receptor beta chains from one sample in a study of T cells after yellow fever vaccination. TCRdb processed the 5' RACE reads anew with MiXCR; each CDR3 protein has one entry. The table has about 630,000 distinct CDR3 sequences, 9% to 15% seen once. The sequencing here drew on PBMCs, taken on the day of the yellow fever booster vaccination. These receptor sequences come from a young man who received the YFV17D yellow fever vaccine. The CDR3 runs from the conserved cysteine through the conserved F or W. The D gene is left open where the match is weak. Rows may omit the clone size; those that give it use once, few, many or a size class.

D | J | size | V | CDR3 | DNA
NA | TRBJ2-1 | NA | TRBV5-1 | CASSLGALGYNEQFF | TGCGCCAGCAGCTTGGGGGCCCTAGGCTACAATGAGCAGTTCTTC
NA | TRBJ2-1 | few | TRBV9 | CASSVGEAEQFF | TGTGCCAGCAGCGTAGGTGAGGCGGAGCAGTTCTTC
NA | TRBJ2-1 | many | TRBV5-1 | CASSPDREQFF | TGCGCCAGCAGCCCGGACAGAGAGCAGTTCTTC
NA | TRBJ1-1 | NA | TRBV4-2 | CASSQVVIFGNTEAFF | TGTGCCAGCAGCCAAGTAGTAATATTTGGGAACACTGAAGCTTTCTTT
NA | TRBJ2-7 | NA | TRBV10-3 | CAISESDDSYREQYF | TGTGCCATCAGTGAGTCCGATGACAGTTATCGGGAGCAGTACTTC
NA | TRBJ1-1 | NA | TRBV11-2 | CASSLGGVGFYF | TGTGCCAGCAGCTTAGGGGGCGTGGGTTTTTACTTT
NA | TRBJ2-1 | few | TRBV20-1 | CSARDGGGSSYNEQFF | TGCAGTGCTAGAGATGGTGGGGGGTCCTCCTACAATGAGCAGTTCTTC
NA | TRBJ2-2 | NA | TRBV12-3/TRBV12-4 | CASSLGNPNTVELFF | TGTGCCAGCAGTTTAGGTAACCCGAACACCGTGGAGCTGTTTTTT
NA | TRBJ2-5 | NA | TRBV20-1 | CSASGPFQLETQYF | TGCAGTGCTAGCGGGCCTTTTCAACTGGAGACCCAGTACTTC
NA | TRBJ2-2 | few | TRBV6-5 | CASSYPGQTGELFF | TGTGCCAGCAGTTACCCCGGACAGACCGGGGAGCTGTTTTTT
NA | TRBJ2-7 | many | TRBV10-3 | CAISVGDGYEQYF | TGTGCCATCAGTGTCGGGGACGGATACGAGCAGTACTTC
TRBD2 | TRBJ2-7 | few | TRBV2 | CASRILAGGPEQYF | TGTGCCAGCAGGATACTAGCGGGAGGGCCTGAGCAGTACTTC
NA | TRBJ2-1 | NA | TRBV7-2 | CASSPQRANEQFF | TGTGCCAGCAGCCCCCAGCGGGCCAATGAGCAGTTCTTC
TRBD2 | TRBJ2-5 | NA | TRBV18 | CASSLGLAGEQETQYF | TGTGCCAGCTCACTGGGCCTAGCGGGAGAACAAGAGACCCAGTACTTC
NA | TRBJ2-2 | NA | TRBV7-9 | CASSLAVWDTNTGELFF | TGTGCCAGCAGCTTAGCTGTCTGGGACACAAACACCGGGGAGCTGTTTTTT
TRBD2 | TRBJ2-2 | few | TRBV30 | CACPRESGGELFF | TGTGCCTGCCCGCGGGAGAGCGGCGGGGAGCTGTTTTTT
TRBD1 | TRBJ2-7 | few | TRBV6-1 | CASSPVGQGAHEQYF | TGTGCCAGCAGCCCCGTGGGACAGGGGGCTCACGAGCAGTACTTC
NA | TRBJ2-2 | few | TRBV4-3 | CASSQGGRGRGTGELFF | TGCGCCAGCAGCCAAGGGGGACGGGGTCGGGGCACCGGGGAGCTGTTTTTT
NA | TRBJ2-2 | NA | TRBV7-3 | CASSRTGGTNTGELFF | TGTGCCAGCAGCCGTACCGGGGGTACGAACACCGGGGAGCTGTTTTTT
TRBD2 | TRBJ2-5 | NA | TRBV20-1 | CSARDGGAGPRETQYF | TGCAGTGCTAGAGATGGGGGAGCGGGACCCCGGGAGACCCAGTACTTC
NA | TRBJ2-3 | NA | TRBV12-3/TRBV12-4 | CASSHPPMGRWADF | TGTGCCAGCAGTCACCCCCCCATGGGCCGCTGGGCGGATTTT
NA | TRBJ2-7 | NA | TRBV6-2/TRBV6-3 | CASWKARGNYEQYF | TGTGCCAGCTGGAAGGCCAGGGGAAACTACGAGCAGTACTTC
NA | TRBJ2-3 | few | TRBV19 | CASSISGPRGDTQYF | TGTGCCAGTAGTATTTCGGGACCGCGAGGAGATACGCAGTATTTT
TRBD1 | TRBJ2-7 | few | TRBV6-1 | CASSASGTGHSHEQYF | TGTGCCAGCAGTGCCTCCGGGACAGGGCATTCCCACGAGCAGTACTTC
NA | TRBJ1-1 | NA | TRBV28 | CASSLRRGEGAFF | TGTGCCAGCAGTCTCCGCCGAGGGGAGGGAGCTTTCTTT
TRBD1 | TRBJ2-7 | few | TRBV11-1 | CASSLAPGQGASSYEQYF | TGTGCCAGCAGCTTAGCGCCTGGGCAGGGGGCAAGCTCCTACGAGCAGTACTTC
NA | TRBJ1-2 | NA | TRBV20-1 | CSANPEGPNVGYTF | TGCAGTGCTAACCCCGAGGGACCTAACGTTGGCTACACCTTC
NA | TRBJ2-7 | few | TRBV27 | CASSSGPGYEQYF | TGTGCCAGCAGTTCCGGCCCTGGCTACGAGCAGTACTTC
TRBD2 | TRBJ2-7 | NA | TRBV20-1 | CSATTSGGTYEQYF | TGCAGTGCTACCACTAGCGGGGGGACCTACGAGCAGTACTTC
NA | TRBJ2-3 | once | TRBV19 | CASSARTVTDTQYF | TGTGCCAGTAGTGCCCGGACGGTGACAGATACGCAGTATTTT
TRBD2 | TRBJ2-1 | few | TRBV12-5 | CASGLSGRAFYNEQFF | TGTGCTAGTGGTTTGTCCGGGAGGGCCTTCTACAATGAGCAGTTCTTC
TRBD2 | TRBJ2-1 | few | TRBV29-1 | CSVRLADSYNEQFF | TGCAGCGTCAGACTAGCGGATTCCTACAATGAGCAGTTCTTC
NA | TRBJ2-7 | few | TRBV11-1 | CASSYLDGGLQIWGRSYEQYF | TGTGCCAGCAGCTACCTAGATGGGGGACTGCAGATCTGGGGTCGCTCCTACGAGCAGTACTTC
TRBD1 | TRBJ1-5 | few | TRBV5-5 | CASSKDGTAGGSYQPQHF | TGTGCCAGCAGCAAAGACGGGACAGCAGGCGGGTCCTATCAGCCCCAGCATTTT
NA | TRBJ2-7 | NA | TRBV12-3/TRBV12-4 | CASSSRPPGSYEQYF | TGTGCCAGCAGTTCCCGACCACCGGGATCCTACGAGCAGTACTTC
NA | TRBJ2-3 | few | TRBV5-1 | CASSLRTATQDTQYF | TGCGCCAGCAGCCTACGGACCGCTACCCAAGATACGCAGTATTTT
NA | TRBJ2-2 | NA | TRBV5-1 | CASSAGTVRDTGELFF | TGCGCCAGCAGCGCCGGGACGGTACGAGACACCGGGGAGCTGTTTTTT
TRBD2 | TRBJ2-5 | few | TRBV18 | CASSLAGVFSETQYF | TGTGCCAGCTCACTAGCGGGAGTGTTTTCAGAGACCCAGTACTTC
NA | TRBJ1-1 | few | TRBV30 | CAWGDWNTEAFF | TGTGCCTGGGGCGACTGGAACACTGAAGCTTTCTTT
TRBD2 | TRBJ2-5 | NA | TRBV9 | CASQAGAGETQYF | TGTGCCAGTCAAGCGGGAGCCGGTGAGACCCAGTACTTC
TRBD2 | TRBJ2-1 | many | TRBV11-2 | CASSLSLAGPLGQFF | TGTGCCAGCAGCTTAAGTCTAGCGGGCCCTCTGGGGCAGTTCTTC
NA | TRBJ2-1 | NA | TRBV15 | CATSRLGKDEQFF | TGTGCCACCAGCAGATTGGGGAAGGATGAGCAGTTCTTC
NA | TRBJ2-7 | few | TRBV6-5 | CASSYSGSSHEQYF | TGTGCCAGCAGTTACTCCGGGAGTAGCCACGAGCAGTACTTC
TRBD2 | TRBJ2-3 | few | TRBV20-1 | CSAVAGATSTDTQYF | TGCAGTGCCGTAGCGGGGGCCACTAGCACAGATACGCAGTATTTT
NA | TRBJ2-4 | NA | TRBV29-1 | CSVVTPEAKNIQYF | TGCAGCGTTGTGACCCCTGAGGCCAAAAACATTCAGTACTTC
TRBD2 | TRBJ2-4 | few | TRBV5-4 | CASSSSGKNIQYF | TGTGCCAGCAGCTCTAGCGGGAAAAACATTCAGTACTTC
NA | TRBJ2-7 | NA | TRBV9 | CASSVDLKYEQYF | TGTGCCAGCAGCGTGGATTTGAAGTACGAGCAGTACTTC
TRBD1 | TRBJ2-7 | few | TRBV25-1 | CASVQGQPYEQYF | TGTGCCAGCGTGCAGGGACAGCCATACGAGCAGTACTTC
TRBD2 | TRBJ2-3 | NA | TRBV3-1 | CASSHLAVTDTQYF | TGTGCCAGCAGCCATCTAGCGGTCACAGATACGCAGTATTTT
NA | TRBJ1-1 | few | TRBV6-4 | CASSDGFEAFF | TGTGCCAGCAGTGACGGGTTTGAAGCTTTCTTT
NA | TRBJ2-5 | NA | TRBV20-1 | CSAPKMRGRETQYF | TGCAGTGCTCCCAAGATGCGGGGGCGGGAGACCCAGTACTTC
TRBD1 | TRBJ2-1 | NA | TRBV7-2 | CASSRFPGQVYNEQFF | TGTGCCAGCAGCCGTTTCCCGGGACAGGTCTACAATGAGCAGTTCTTC
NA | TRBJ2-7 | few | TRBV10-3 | CAISDVYEQYF | TGTGCCATCAGTGATGTCTACGAGCAGTACTTC
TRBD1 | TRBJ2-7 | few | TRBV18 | CASSPGRGGQEYEQYF | TGTGCCAGCTCACCCGGGCGTGGGGGACAGGAGTACGAGCAGTACTTC
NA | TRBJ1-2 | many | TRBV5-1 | CASSFGDSGNYGYTF | TGCGCCAGCAGCTTTGGCGATTCGGGCAACTATGGCTACACCTTC
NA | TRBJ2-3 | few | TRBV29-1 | CSVGGGRGDTQYF | TGCAGCGTAGGAGGGGGAAGGGGAGATACGCAGTATTTT
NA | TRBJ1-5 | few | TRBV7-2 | CASSYYNQPQHF | TGTGCCAGCAGCTACTACAATCAGCCCCAGCATTTT
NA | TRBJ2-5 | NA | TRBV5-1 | CASSLSTTTKETQYF | TGCGCCAGCAGCTTGAGTACAACCACCAAGGAGACCCAGTACTTC
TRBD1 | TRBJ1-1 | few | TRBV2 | CASSLQGSQDTEAFF | TGTGCCAGCAGTCTACAGGGGAGTCAGGACACTGAAGCTTTCTTT